This TCR beta chain derives from a study of T cells after yellow fever vaccination. This CDR3 comprises 14 residues. Per germline, CDR1 MNHEY and CDR2 SVGAGI. The V end lost 5 bases, the J end lost 2 bases, and 13 bases lay between the germline ends. Study-level findings and limits: Reappearing after the booster were most of the clones from primary vaccination (less than 97% CD4, around 90% CD8).

A few counts support this clonotype. No antigen is known for it. TCRdb re-called the 5' RACE reads through MiXCR, storing one row per CDR3 protein. Here the sample spans more than 350,000 distinct CDR3 sequences, around 10% being singletons. Sequenced material: PBMCs, taken on the day of the first yellow fever vaccination. V and J are TRBV6-5 and TRBJ2-7; D is undetermined. This clonotype originated in a man aged 18 to 35 who received the YFV17D yellow fever vaccine. The CDR3 nucleotides are TGTGCCAGCAGTCTCGACTCGACTCCCTACGAGCAGTACTTC. Its protein is CASSLDSTPYEQYF.